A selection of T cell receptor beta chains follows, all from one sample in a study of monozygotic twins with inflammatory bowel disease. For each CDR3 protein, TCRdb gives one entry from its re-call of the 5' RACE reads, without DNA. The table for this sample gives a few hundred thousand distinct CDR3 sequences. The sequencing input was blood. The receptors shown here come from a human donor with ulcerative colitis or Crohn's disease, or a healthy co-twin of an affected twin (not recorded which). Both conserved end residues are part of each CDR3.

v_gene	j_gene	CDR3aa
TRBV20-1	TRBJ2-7	CSASLYRGLFVEQYF
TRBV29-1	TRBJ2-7	CSVATTPNYEQYF
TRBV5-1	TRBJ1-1	CASSPGHAGTTEAFF
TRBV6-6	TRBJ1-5	CASSHGGREQPQHF
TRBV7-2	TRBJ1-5	CASSFSDGSQPQHF
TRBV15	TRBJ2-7	CGTSTRWGGLNEQYF
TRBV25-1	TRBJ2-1	CASSTGTIPRSAYNEQFF
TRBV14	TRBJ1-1	CASSQVGGGGAAFF
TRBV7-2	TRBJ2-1	CASSGGGSVVEQFF
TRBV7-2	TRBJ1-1	CASSATGGLGEAFF
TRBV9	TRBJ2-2	CASSSRTGPSNTGELFF
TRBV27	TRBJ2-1	CASSLFRGQRDEQFF
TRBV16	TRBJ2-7	CASSHIGAYEQYF
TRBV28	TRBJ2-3	CASTSRSLYTDTQYF
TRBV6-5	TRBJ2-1	CASSYSAGGNYNEQFF
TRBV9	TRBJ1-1	CASSVDLRRNTEAFF
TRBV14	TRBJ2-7	CASSQDAGRAYEQYF
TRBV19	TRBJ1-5	CASSSRTANEHF
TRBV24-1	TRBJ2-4	CATSESGRAKNIQYF
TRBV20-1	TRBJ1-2	CSARDQGMTLNYGYTF
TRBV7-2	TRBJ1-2	CASSLKGMRGANYGYTF
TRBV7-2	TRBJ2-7	CASSSTTIEQYF
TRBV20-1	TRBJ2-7	CSARVPGFYEQYF
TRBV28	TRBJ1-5	CASSFYARAHQPQHF
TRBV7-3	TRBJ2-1	CASSSPGTGYNEQFF
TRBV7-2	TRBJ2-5	CASTPILRETQYF
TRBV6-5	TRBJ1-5	CASSYSGTGTQPQHF
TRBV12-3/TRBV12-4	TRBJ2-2	CASRQGGSRKLFF
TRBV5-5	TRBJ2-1	CASSTRTGSSYNEQFF
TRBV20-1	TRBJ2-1	CSARDGARNEQFF
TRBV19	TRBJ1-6	CASTLALNSPLHF
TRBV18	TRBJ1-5	CASSLVSGRDQPQHF
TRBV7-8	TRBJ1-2	CASSLTLRGYTF
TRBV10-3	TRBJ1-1	CATLQRLNTEAFF
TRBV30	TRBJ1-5	CAWGTGLGNQPQHF
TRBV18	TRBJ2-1	CASSYYHGVGSYNEQFF
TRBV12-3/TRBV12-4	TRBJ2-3	CASSLTSGIDTQYF
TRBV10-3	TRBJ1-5	CAISEYGESNQPQHF
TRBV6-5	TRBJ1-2	CASSYGTLGGTNYGYTF
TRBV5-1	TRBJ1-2	CASRYGTDSNYGYTF
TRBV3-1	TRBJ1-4	CASSQRGGTRGEKLFF
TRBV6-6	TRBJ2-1	CASSLLASYNEQFF
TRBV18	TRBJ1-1	CASSAGQAVMNTEAFF
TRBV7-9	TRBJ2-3	CASSLAGTSSTDTQYF
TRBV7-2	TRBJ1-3	CASSLSRPGNTIYF
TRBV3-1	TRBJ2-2	CASSNRGRNGELFF
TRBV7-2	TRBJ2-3	CASSHRGRGVSTDTQYF
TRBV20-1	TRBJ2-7	CSAPRRPITTYEQYF
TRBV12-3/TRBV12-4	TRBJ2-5	CASRRTSFQETQYF
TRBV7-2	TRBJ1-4	CASSLALTGPTNEKLFF